The 30 T cell receptor beta chains reported below all come from one sample, sequenced in a study of T cell responses to AZD1222 COVID-19 vaccine. Measured with immunoSEQ multiplex PCR; TCRdb has only the in-frame clones, and not every one. The sample has fewer than 65,000 clones; 80% to 90% are singletons. Sequenced material: peripheral blood, taken 28 days after the second AZD1222 dose. These receptors were obtained from an adult who received the AZD1222 COVID-19 vaccine.

The chain has TRBV4-2 and TRBJ1-4; weak D call: TRBD1 (5 bases). Trimming removed 4 bases at V and 0 bases at J, with 9 bases between. Germline CDR1 reads LGHNA; CDR2 reads YNFKEQ. The CDR3 covers 15 residues. In nucleotides, the CDR3 is TGTGCCAGCAGCCTTAGACAGACAACTAATGAAAAACTGTTTTTT. Translated, it gives CASSLRQTTNEKLFF.

The chain combines TRBV18 with TRBJ2-3; 11 positions match TRBD2. The CDR3 sequence is 15 residues long. The germline gives CDR1 KGHSH, CDR2 LQKENI. V shed 5 bases, J shed 0 bases, and the junction held 1 base outside the gene matches. DNA for the CDR3: TGTGCCAGCTCAGGACTAGCGGGTAGCACAGATACGCAGTATTTT. Translating gives CASSGLAGSTDTQYF.

V usage is TRBV7-7 and J usage is TRBJ2-5, with 7 bases matching TRBD1. CDR1 is SSHAT and CDR2 is FNYEAQ in the germline V gene (reference sequence). This CDR3 region has 14 residues. V was clipped by 5 bases and J by 5 bases; unmatched bases: 8. The CDR3 protein is CASSTTGIRETQYF. The CDR3 bases are TGTGCCAGCAGCACGACAGGGATTAGGGAGACCCAGTACTTC.

This clone was found a few times. CDR3 in amino acids: CASSYRGGDADTQYF. DNA for the CDR3: TGTGCCAGCAGTTACCGGGGGGGCGACGCAGATACGCAGTATTTT. The chain uses TRBV6-5 and TRBJ2-3, with 8 bases aligning to TRBD2. Trimming removed 2 bases from V and 4 bases from J; junction bases left unmatched: 5. The CDR3 sequence is 15 residues long. Per germline, CDR1 MNHEY and CDR2 SVGAGI.

This chain uses TRBV20-1 with TRBJ1-2, with a tentative D call TRBD1 (6 bases). Germline values: CDR1 DFQATT, CDR2 SNEGSKA (reference sequence). The CDR3 consists of 9 residues. The V end lost 6 bases, the J end lost 13 bases, and 12 bases lay between the germline ends. The CDR3 DNA follows: TGCAGTGCCACAGGGTCTTTCACCTTC. This codes for CSATGSFTF.

CDR3 sequence: CATRTSGLQETQYF. The CDR3 coding sequence is TGTGCCACGAGGACTAGCGGGCTCCAAGAGACCCAGTACTTC. This chain uses TRBV15 with TRBJ2-5, with 11 bases aligning to TRBD2. There are 14 residues in the CDR3. Germline-derived CDR1 and CDR2 are LNHNV and YYDKDF (reference sequence). Trimming at V came to 9 bases and at J to 1 base, leaving 4 bases not matched to a gene. The entire variable domain, with the rest obtained from reference TRBV15 and TRBJ2-5, is as follows: DAMVIQNPRYQVTQFGKPVTLSCSQTLNHNVMYWYQQKSSQAPKLLFHYYDKDFNNEADTPDNFQSRRPNTSFCFLDIRSPGLGDTAMYLCATRTSGLQETQYFGPGTRLLVL.

This sequence joins TRBV30 and TRBJ1-6; no definite D call. The CDR3 consists of 12 residues. The V end was cut by 5 bases, the J end by 10 bases, with 12 bases between. Germline CDR1 is GTSNPN and CDR2 is SVGIG (reference sequence). This CDR3 reads CAWGRTESPLHF. Here the CDR3 DNA reads TGTGCCTGGGGACGTACCGAATCACCCCTCCACTTT.

The chain links TRBV6-5 to TRBJ2-5; 8 nucleotides match TRBD2. The germline V gene has CDR1 MNHEY and CDR2 SVGAGI. Trimming cost V 6 bases and J 5 bases; bases outside gene matches: 11. The CDR3 has 15 residues. In DNA, the CDR3 is TGTGCCAGCAGGCCCCCAACGGGAGGGGCCGAGACCCAGTACTTC. Residues: CASRPPTGGAETQYF.

V usage is TRBV30 and J usage is TRBJ1-2; D gene uncertain. Germline CDR1 reads GTSNPN; CDR2 reads SVGIG (reference sequence). The CDR3 covers 14 residues. Deletions cut 2 bases from V and 2 bases from J, with 12 bases between. CDR3 nucleotides: TGTGCCTGGAGTAGAGAACGGGCGAACTATGGCTACACCTTC. Its translation: CAWSRERANYGYTF.

This clone has just one count. The rearrangement links TRBV9 to TRBJ1-1; perhaps TRBD1 as D (5 bases). The CDR3 sequence is 14 residues long. Germline CDR1 and CDR2: SGDLS and YYNGEE. The V and J ends lost 0 bases and 1 base respectively, with 7 bases between them. Here the CDR3 reads CASSVGTQNTEAFF. DNA of the CDR3: TGTGCCAGCAGCGTAGGGACACAGAACACTGAAGCTTTCTTT.

CDR3 DNA: TGCGCCACCCAAAGGGGGGACAGCGCCCAGTCAGATACGCAGTATTTT. It codes for CATQRGDSAQSDTQYF. The chain recombines TRBV5-1 with TRBJ2-3, with D possibly TRBD1 on 7 matching bases. This CDR3 contains 16 residues. Germline V gives CDR1 SGHRS, CDR2 YFSETQ. V was cut by 9 bases and J by 4 bases, with 24 bases left in between.

V usage is TRBV25-1 and J usage is TRBJ2-7; D gene ambiguous. The CDR3 is made up of 11 amino acids. CDR1 MGHDK and CDR2 SYGVNS come from the germline V gene. V was pared by 3 bases and J by 5 bases, with 5 bases between. For the CDR3, the DNA is TGTGCCAGCAGTGATTGGGACGAGCAGTACTTC. This encodes CASSDWDEQYF.

This rearrangement joins TRBV19 to TRBJ2-7, with D possibly TRBD1 on 5 matching bases. Germline V gene lookup returns CDR1 LNHDA and CDR2 SQIVND (reference sequence). The CDR3 has 13 amino acids. Trimming cost V 8 bases and J 12 bases, with 23 bases left between them. The chain's CDR3 is CASEAGIRGKRYF. The CDR3 coding sequence is TGTGCCAGTGAGGCAGGGATTCGCGGAAAGAGGTACTTC.

The gene calls are TRBV15 and TRBJ2-7, with TRBD1 identical over 7 bases. V lost 2 bases to trimming and J lost 3 bases; unmatched junction nucleotides: 4. CDR1 and CDR2 (germline): LNHNV, YYDKDF (reference sequence). CDR3 length: 14 amino acids. The CDR3 loop reads CATSRYTGDYEQYF. DNA of the CDR3: TGTGCCACCAGCAGATATACAGGGGACTACGAGCAGTACTTC.

The gene calls are TRBV5-1 and TRBJ1-1, with D perhaps TRBD1 (6 bases). Germline CDR1 is SGHRS and CDR2 is YFSETQ. CDR3 length: 16 residues. V gave up 1 base and J gave up 1 base, with 14 bases separating them. The CDR3 protein is CASSLNRVRENTEAFF. CDR3 in DNA: TGCGCCAGCAGCTTGAACAGGGTAAGGGAGAACACTGAAGCTTTCTTT.

The chain uses TRBV21-1 and TRBJ1-6. TRBV21-1 is a pseudogene locus. This CDR3 contains 10 residues. CDR3 bases: TGTGCCAGGAGTAATTCACCCCTCCACTTT. Amino acids: CARSNSPLHF.

The chain uses TRBV23-1 and TRBJ2-1, with 14 bases matching TRBD2. TRBV23-1 is placed among ORFs of uncertain function. With V trimmed by 3 bases and J by 8 bases, 9 bases remained unmatched. This CDR3 comprises 17 residues. The CDR3 loop is CASSQAPGTSGSDEQFF. The CDR3 DNA follows: TGCGCCAGCAGTCAGGCGCCCGGGACTAGCGGGAGCGATGAGCAGTTCTTC.

CDR3 sequence reads: CASSLGRAPDTQYF. The CDR3 region has the DNA TGTGCCAGCAGTTTAGGGAGGGCCCCCGATACGCAGTATTTT. The chain combines TRBV6-5 with TRBJ2-3; TRBD2 aligns across 7 bases. The CDR3 length is 14 residues. Germline V lookup: CDR1 MNHEY, CDR2 SVGAGI. With 4 bases clipped from V and 6 bases from J, the junction kept 7 bases outside the gene matches.

The chain recombines TRBV21-1 with TRBJ1-4. TRBV21-1 constitutes a pseudogene. CDR3 length equals 14 residues. CDR3 loop: CASSSHGYNEKLFF. The DNA for the CDR3 is TGTGCCAGCAGCAGCCATGGGTATAATGAAAAACTGTTTTTT.

The chain recombines TRBV29-1 with TRBJ2-7; D tentatively fits TRBD1 or TRBD2 (5 bases each). The CDR3 length is 11 residues. Per germline, CDR1 SQVTM and CDR2 ANQGSEA. Trimming removed 6 bases from V and 8 bases from J, with 14 bases in between. CDR3 in amino acids: CSVRLRGQQYF. In DNA, the CDR3 is TGCAGCGTCCGACTCCGGGGACAGCAGTACTTC.

The chain employs TRBV4-3 and TRBJ1-1; TRBD1 agrees at 8 bases. The CDR3 length is 15 residues. Trimming removed 3 bases from V and 2 bases from J; junction bases left unmatched: 5. CDR1 is LGHNA, CDR2 YSLEER, per germline. In DNA form, the CDR3 reads TGCGCCAGCAGCCACACGGACAGGGAAAACACTGAAGCTTTCTTT. It codes for CASSHTDRENTEAFF.

V and J are TRBV18 and TRBJ1-5; D is possibly TRBD1 (5 bases). The V gene lost 2 bases and the J gene lost 4 bases, with 12 bases spanning the gap. The germline CDR1 and CDR2 sequences are KGHSH and LQKENI. CDR3 length: 15 amino acids. The CDR3 DNA reads as TGTGCCAGCTCACCAGTCGGAGGGGATAATCAGCCCCAGCATTTT. Amino acids: CASSPVGGDNQPQHF.

The rearrangement uses TRBV11-3 and TRBJ2-7; D is uncertain. Germline V gene sequence: CDR1 SGHNT, CDR2 YENEEA. Trimming stripped 1 base from V and 3 bases from J, with 10 bases between. This CDR3 has 14 residues. CDR3 amino acids: CASSLGQANYEQYF. CDR3 DNA: TGTGCCAGCAGCTTAGGTCAAGCAAACTACGAGCAGTACTTC.

The chain is built from TRBV9 and TRBJ1-2, with TRBD1 as a possible D gene (5 bases). The V end was cut by 4 bases, the J end by 7 bases, with 23 bases between. Germline values: CDR1 SGDLS, CDR2 YYNGEE. CDR3 length: 16 amino acids. The CDR3: CASSRTVLGQAGGYTF. The CDR3 DNA is TGTGCCAGCAGCCGGACCGTTTTAGGACAAGCTGGTGGCTACACCTTC.

The V and J genes are TRBV30 and TRBJ1-4, with D possibly TRBD1 on 5 matching bases. The CDR3 length is 16 residues. Germline V gene sequence: CDR1 GTSNPN, CDR2 SVGIG (reference sequence). The germline V and J ends were trimmed by 2 bases and 10 bases, with 23 bases remaining between them. The DNA for the CDR3 is TGTGCCTGGAGTCCTTTCGGTCGGCAGGGATTTCGAAAACTGTTTTTT. This sequence encodes CAWSPFGRQGFRKLFF.

Remarks on this clone: Other DNA sequences in this specimen translate into the identical CDR3. The chain links TRBV24-1 to TRBJ2-3; 11 bases line up with TRBD2. Germline V gives CDR1 KGHDR, CDR2 SFDVKD. CDR3 length equals 17 residues. With V trimmed by 4 bases and J by 0 bases, 5 bases remained unmatched. CDR3 protein: CATSERTSGRSTDTQYF. In DNA form, the CDR3 reads TGTGCCACCAGTGAGAGGACTAGCGGGCGTAGCACAGATACGCAGTATTTT.

The chain combines TRBV18 with TRBJ1-2; D remains unclear. The ends were cut back, 4 bases at V and 3 bases at J, with 15 bases in the middle. This CDR3 region has 15 residues. CDR1 and CDR2 (germline): KGHSH, LQKENI. CDR3 DNA: TGTGCCAGCTCACTTAGTTCCCGGACCGACTATGGCTACACCTTC. This sequence encodes CASSLSSRTDYGYTF.

The CDR3 sequence is CASSFRRSGTDTQYF. DNA for the CDR3: TGTGCCAGCAGCTTTAGGAGATCAGGCACAGATACGCAGTATTTT. The chain is built from TRBV5-4 and TRBJ2-3; D is unclear. The CDR3 totals 15 residues. Germline lookup yields CDR1 SGHNT and CDR2 YYREEE (reference sequence). The V gene lost 2 bases and the J gene lost 1 base, with 11 bases spanning the gap.

The CDR3 region is CASSYDRDTEAFF. The CDR3 bases are TGTGCCAGCAGCTATGACAGGGACACTGAAGCTTTCTTT. The chain joins TRBV14 to TRBJ1-1; 7 bases are a match to TRBD1. J gave up 3 bases and V 5 bases, and 3 bases lay outside the gene matches. This CDR3 is 13 amino acids long. The germline CDR1 and CDR2 sequences are SGHDN and FVKESK. Using reference TRBV14 and TRBJ1-1 for the parts outside the CDR3, the full variable domain is EAGVTQFPSHSVIEKGQTVTLRCDPISGHDNLYWYRRVMGKEIKFLLHFVKESKQDESGMPNNRFLAERTGGTYSTLKVQPAELEDSGVYFCASSYDRDTEAFFGQGTRLTVV.

This rearrangement joins TRBV5-1 to TRBJ2-2, with TRBD1 matching 10 bases. Germline V gene lookup returns CDR1 SGHRS and CDR2 YFSETQ. The CDR3 totals 16 residues. Trimming removed 10 bases from V and 0 bases from J; junction bases left unmatched: 9. Written as DNA, the CDR3 is TGCGCCTCCTCGGGACAGGGGAATACGAACACCGGGGAGCTGTTTTTT. Its translation is CASSGQGNTNTGELFF.